This TCR beta chain was found in a study of shared clonotypes between healthy human individuals. Overall study: Three CD4 naive, three CD4 memory, two CD8 naive and one CD8 memory plate were used per donor. Points from the study as a whole: The diversity represented, both genetic and in exposure history, was limited by few donors. Across subsets, estimated richness was generally greater for naive than for memory populations.

The germline CDR1 and CDR2 sequences are SGHNT and YYREEE (reference sequence). V was clipped by 4 bases and J by 5 bases, with 15 bases between them. The CDR3 covers 15 residues. Per the authors' pipeline: Junction-only sequences without quality scores were provided by ImmunoSEQ, so filtering was different. Sequencing used immunoSEQ multiplex PCR; TCRdb keeps in-frame clones, though not all of them. That table is the source of V, J and clone size, and D and trimming were worked out from the DNA. The sample yields millions of clones, approximately 95% seen once. To note about this clone: The antigen is undetermined.

The sequencing sample was made of naive CD4+ T cells from PBMCs. Subset meaning: CD45RA+ positively selected. The chain has TRBV5-4 and TRBJ2-2, with D perhaps matching TRBD2 (6 bases). The clonotype comes from a man aged 18 to 30 in good health. Some clones in this sample may be carry-over from other donors' samples. CDR3: CASSPRGGLTGELFF. In nucleotides, the CDR3 is TGTGCCAGCAGCCCCCGGGGAGGACTTACCGGGGAGCTGTTTTTT.